The text below deals with one TCR beta chain. Its antigen is not known. This sample is drawn from a study of T cells in Graves' hyperthyroidism and ophthalmopathy. When hyperthyroidism was first diagnosed, the blood sample was taken, preceding any ophthalmopathy symptoms. Researchers amplified the TCR beta CDR3 regions from RNA transcripts. The TCR CDR3 first-round RT-PCR relied on the HTBI primer set. TCRdb re-analysed the multiplex PCR reads in MiXCR, keeping a single row per CDR3 protein. This table holds some 370,000 distinct CDR3 sequences, approximately 18% found once. Trimming at V came to 0 bases and at J to 4 bases, leaving 6 bases not matched to a gene. The CDR3 extends over 17 amino acids. Findings and limits, study-wide: From stable hyperthyroidism, ophthalmopathy was separated by a 13 V-J model. Also found in blood were most expanded thyroid clonotypes above 0.001. The model made its ophthalmopathy prediction, and onset followed a median 6.5 months later.

The chain joins TRBV12-3 or TRBV12-4 to TRBJ2-1, with 10 bases that match TRBD2. The TCR comes from a woman in her twenties or thirties with Graves' hyperthyroidism that later progressed to Graves' ophthalmopathy. Sequences were obtained from blood. The CDR3 sequence is CASSLASGRPLYNEQFF. The DNA of the CDR3 is TGTGCCAGCAGTTTAGCTAGCGGGAGGCCTCTTTACAATGAGCAGTTCTTC.